This entry lists 26 T cell receptor beta chains sequenced from one sample in a study of blood T cell repertoires in COVID-19. TCRdb keeps only in-frame clones here, not all; method: immunoSEQ multiplex PCR. Here the sample spans about 190,000 clones, nearly 90% being singletons. The specimen sequenced was peripheral blood. The receptors come from a man aged 50 or older with acute or convalescent COVID-19.

This chain connects TRBV7-2 to TRBJ2-5; the D gene is possibly TRBD1 (6 bases). The CDR3 runs 14 residues. Germline V gene data show CDR1 as SGHTA and CDR2 as FQGNSA. V was cut by 3 bases and J by 5 bases, with 13 bases left in between. CDR3 sequence reads: CASSFRGVLETQYF. For the CDR3, the DNA is TGTGCCAGCAGCTTCAGGGGAGTGTTGGAGACCCAGTACTTC.

In its sample, this clone was seen once. The chain has TRBV7-9 and TRBJ2-2; D call uncertain. This CDR3 comprises 13 residues. V was shortened by 0 bases and J by 5 bases, with 4 bases between the two germline ends. Germline lookup yields CDR1 SEHNR and CDR2 FQNEAQ (reference sequence). The CDR3 DNA follows: TGTGCCAGCAGCTTAGCGCAGACCGGGGAGCTGTTTTTT. Residues: CASSLAQTGELFF.

This chain links TRBV20-1 with TRBJ2-5; D gene uncertain. Germline CDR1 reads DFQATT; CDR2 reads SNEGSKA (reference sequence). The CDR3 loop spans 11 amino acids. The V end lost 3 bases, the J end lost 4 bases, and 6 bases lay between the germline ends. This CDR3 is CSARSRETQYF. CDR3 DNA sequence: TGCAGTGCTAGGTCCCGAGAGACCCAGTACTTC.

The genes are TRBV10-3 and TRBJ2-2, with a possible D match to TRBD1 (6 bases). Germline CDR1 ENHRY, CDR2 SYGVKD. CDR3 size: 14 residues. V lost 6 bases, J lost 1 base, and 9 bases lay in between. DNA for the CDR3: TGTGCCATCAGGCCAGGGGTGAACACCGGGGAGCTGTTTTTT. Amino acid sequence: CAIRPGVNTGELFF.

This sequence joins TRBV10-1 and TRBJ2-1; 12 bases map to TRBD2. This CDR3 has 16 amino acids. After removal of 5 bases from V and 8 bases from J, the junction contained 10 bases not matched to a gene. Germline V gene data show CDR1 as WNHNN and CDR2 as SYGVQD (reference sequence). The CDR3 loop reads CASSSATSGSLDEQFF. Here the CDR3 DNA reads TGCGCCAGCAGTTCCGCGACTAGCGGGAGTCTGGATGAGCAGTTCTTC.

This clone was seen more than once but under ten times. V and J are TRBV6-5 and TRBJ1-5; 10 bases are shared with TRBD1. The CDR3 extends over 14 amino acids. The junction had 7 bases not matched to a gene; V was cut back by 7 bases and J by 7 bases. CDR1 is MNHEY and CDR2 is SVGAGI in the germline V gene. This CDR3 is CASTGTGVGQPQHF. CDR3 bases: TGTGCCAGCACCGGGACAGGGGTGGGGCAGCCCCAGCATTTT.

The table lists this clone with a few counts. J is TRBJ2-7 and V is TRBV27; 9 nucleotides align to TRBD1. CDR3 length equals 15 residues. J lost 0 bases, V lost 5 bases, and 5 bases had no gene match. Germline assignment: CDR1 MNHEY and CDR2 SMNVEV (reference sequence). CDR3 protein: CASSMTGGLSYEQYV. In nucleotides, the CDR3 is TGTGCCAGCAGTATGACAGGGGGGCTCTCCTACGAGCAGTACGTC.

The chain is built from TRBV19 and TRBJ1-2; 9 bases fit TRBD1. This CDR3 has 16 amino acids. V shed 6 bases and J 1 base; nucleotides not matched to a gene: 9. Germline V gene sequence: CDR1 LNHDA, CDR2 SQIVND (reference sequence). CDR3 coding DNA: TGTGCCAGTAGCAACGCACAGGGGGCGCATAACTATGGCTACACCTTC. This sequence encodes CASSNAQGAHNYGYTF. Using reference TRBV19 and TRBJ1-2 for the parts outside the CDR3, the full variable domain is DGGITQSPKYLFRKEGQNVTLSCEQNLNHDAMYWYRQDPGQGLRLIYYSQIVNDFQKGDIAEGYSVSREKKESFPLTVTSAQKNPTAFYLCASSNAQGAHNYGYTFGSGTRLTVV.

The chain couples TRBV29-1 to TRBJ2-7; no reliable D call. The germline V gene encodes CDR1 SQVTM and CDR2 ANQGSEA. This CDR3 has 11 residues. The V gene lost 4 bases and the J gene lost 3 bases, with 7 bases spanning the gap. CDR3 region: CSVVQNYEQYF. As DNA, the CDR3 is TGCAGCGTTGTACAGAACTACGAGCAGTACTTC.

The chain carries TRBV28 and TRBJ2-2, with D possibly matching TRBD2 (5 bases). Germline CDR1 reads MDHEN; CDR2 reads SYDVKM. The CDR3 length is 14 residues. V lost 8 bases and J lost 5, with 15 bases in between. CDR3 DNA sequence: TGTGCCAGCTTCCACCGGGAAGGTACCGGGGAGCTGTTTTTT. Translating gives CASFHREGTGELFF. The full variable domain, in which reference TRBV28 and TRBJ2-2 provide the parts outside the CDR3, is DVKVTQSSRYLVKRTGEKVFLECVQDMDHENMFWYRQDPGLGLRLIYFSYDVKMKEKGDIPEGYSVSREKKERFSLILESASTNQTSMYLCASFHREGTGELFFGEGSRLTVL.

J is TRBJ1-4 and V is TRBV12-3 or TRBV12-4; D unresolved. This CDR3 comprises 13 residues. The ends were cut back, 4 bases at V and 7 bases at J, with 10 bases in the middle. This CDR3 reads CASSSTEREKLFF. CDR3 in DNA: TGTGCCAGCAGTTCTACGGAGCGTGAAAAACTGTTTTTT.

This clone was counted once. V and J are TRBV5-1 and TRBJ2-4; D gene uncertain. Trimming shortened V by 0 bases and J by 0 bases, and 10 bases separated the two germline ends. Germline V lookup: CDR1 SGHRS, CDR2 YFSETQ. The CDR3 covers 16 residues. CDR3 coding DNA: TGCGCCAGCAGCTTGGCCACAGCTCCAGCCAAAAACATTCAGTACTTC. Translated: CASSLATAPAKNIQYF.

The chain carries TRBV28 and TRBJ1-6; D uncertain. V gave up 6 bases and J gave up 8 bases, with 14 bases separating them. The CDR3 is 14 amino acids. The germline CDR1 and CDR2 sequences are MDHEN and SYDVKM. The DNA for the CDR3 is TGTGCCAGCAGGGAGGAGTGGGGTTATTCACCCCTCCACTTT. This gives the protein CASREEWGYSPLHF.

This rearrangement joins TRBV2 to TRBJ1-2, with TRBD1 identical over 9 bases. CDR3 length: 15 residues. V gave up 7 bases and J gave up 2 bases; unmatched junction bases: 8. CDR1 SNHLY and CDR2 FYNNEI come from the germline V gene. For the CDR3, the DNA is TGTGCCAGCACCACGCGACAGGGGGGGAACTATGGCTACACCTTC. This gives the protein CASTTRQGGNYGYTF.

The chain carries TRBV6-5 and TRBJ1-1; maybe TRBD1 (6 bases). The germline gives CDR1 MNHEY, CDR2 SVGAGI. The V and J ends lost 6 bases and 10 bases respectively, with 12 bases between them. There are 11 residues in the CDR3. The CDR3, as DNA: TGTGCCAGCAGGAGGGACAAGGGAGCTTTCTTT. It yields the protein CASRRDKGAFF.

The chain links TRBV9 to TRBJ1-1; D not resolved. Per germline, CDR1 SGDLS and CDR2 YYNGEE. V was pared by 3 bases and J by 2 bases, with 26 bases between. The CDR3 totals 19 residues. CDR3 nucleotide sequence: TGTGCCAGCAGCGCCAATCCCGTGGGGAGGGTCCTAGATAACACTGAAGCTTTCTTT. Translated: CASSANPVGRVLDNTEAFF.

This rearrangement joins TRBV6-5 to TRBJ2-3; perhaps TRBD2 as D (6 bases). The CDR3 contains 12 residues. V shed 6 bases and J shed 5 bases, with 9 bases lying between them. CDR1 is MNHEY, CDR2 SVGAGI, per germline. CDR3 residues: CASRTGGDTQYF. Here the CDR3 DNA reads TGTGCCAGCAGGACCGGGGGAGATACGCAGTATTTT.

This rearrangement joins TRBV24-1 to TRBJ1-1; 8 bases are shared with TRBD1. The CDR3 totals 13 residues. The trim removed 3 bases at V and 9 bases at J, leaving 5 bases unmatched. Germline assignment: CDR1 KGHDR and CDR2 SFDVKD. The CDR3 DNA is TGTGCCACCAGTGATCCGAACAGGGGGAAAGCTTTCTTT. Protein: CATSDPNRGKAFF.

The V and J genes are TRBV28 and TRBJ1-3, with D hard to call. The CDR3 loop spans 15 amino acids. Germline V gene sequence: CDR1 MDHEN, CDR2 SYDVKM. Trimming removed 6 bases at V and 4 bases at J, with 16 bases between. Written as DNA, the CDR3 is TGTGCCAGCAGCCCCCCGGGCGGAGGAGGAAACACCATATATTTT. It translates to CASSPPGGGGNTIYF.

The chain combines TRBV19 with TRBJ1-2; 9 bases map to TRBD1. From germline, CDR1 is LNHDA and CDR2 SQIVND (reference sequence). Trimming at V came to 7 bases and at J to 6 bases, leaving 6 bases not matched to a gene. The CDR3 totals 13 residues. CDR3 nucleotide sequence: TGTGCCAGTAATGGACAGGGGTGGAATGGCTACACCTTC. Protein sequence: CASNGQGWNGYTF.

The genes are TRBV13 and TRBJ2-3, with 11 bases identical to TRBD2. The V gene end was trimmed by 3 bases and the J gene end by 2 bases; junction bases not matched to a gene: 4. Germline-derived CDR1 and CDR2 are PRHDT and FYEKMQ (reference sequence). The CDR3 has 16 amino acids. CDR3 sequence reads: CASSLASGGITDTQYF. The DNA of the CDR3 is TGTGCCAGCAGCTTGGCTAGCGGGGGGATCACAGATACGCAGTATTTT.

This clone showed up just once. The chain couples TRBV11-3 to TRBJ2-1; maybe TRBD1 (5 bases). The length of the CDR3 is 13 residues. V gave up 3 bases and J gave up 3 bases, with 6 bases separating them. From germline, CDR1 is SGHNT and CDR2 YENEEA. CDR3 sequence reads: CASSLTVYNEQFF. The CDR3 DNA follows: TGTGCCAGCAGCTTGACAGTCTACAATGAGCAGTTCTTC.

The V and J genes are TRBV7-9 and TRBJ2-3; D may be TRBD2 (6 bases). Looked up from germline, CDR1 is SEHNR and CDR2 is FQNEAQ (reference sequence). V was clipped by 3 bases and J by 0 bases, with 13 bases between them. The CDR3 covers 16 residues. The CDR3 DNA sequence: TGTGCCAGCAGCTTTTGGGCTAGCGTTAGCACAGATACGCAGTATTTT. Translation gives CASSFWASVSTDTQYF.

The chain joins TRBV15 to TRBJ1-5; D ambiguous. The CDR3 consists of 15 residues. The germline V and J ends were trimmed by 1 base and 0 bases, with 7 bases remaining between them. In germline, CDR1 is LNHNV, CDR2 YYDKDF (reference sequence). The CDR3, as DNA: TGTGCCACCAGCAGAGTGAGGATTAGCAATCAGCCCCAGCATTTT. Amino acids: CATSRVRISNQPQHF.

The chain has TRBV27 and TRBJ1-5; 8 bases are shared with TRBD1. V lost 5 bases and J lost 1; bases outside the gene matches: 4. The CDR3 consists of 15 residues. Germline V gene lookup returns CDR1 MNHEY and CDR2 SMNVEV (reference sequence). CDR3 in DNA: TGTGCCAGCAGTACAGGGGGTGGGAGCAATCAGCCCCAGCATTTT. Protein sequence: CASSTGGGSNQPQHF.

Here the CDR3 DNA reads TGCGCCAGCAGCCGTCATACCGGGAACAGGGCGCGCAGGGACTATGGCTACACCTTC. Amino acids: CASSRHTGNRARRDYGYTF. The chain employs TRBV4-1 and TRBJ1-2; D perhaps matches TRBD1 (6 bases). Trimming removed 4 bases at V and 3 bases at J, with 27 bases between. The germline CDR1 and CDR2 sequences are MGHRA and YSYEKL. The CDR3 contains 19 residues.